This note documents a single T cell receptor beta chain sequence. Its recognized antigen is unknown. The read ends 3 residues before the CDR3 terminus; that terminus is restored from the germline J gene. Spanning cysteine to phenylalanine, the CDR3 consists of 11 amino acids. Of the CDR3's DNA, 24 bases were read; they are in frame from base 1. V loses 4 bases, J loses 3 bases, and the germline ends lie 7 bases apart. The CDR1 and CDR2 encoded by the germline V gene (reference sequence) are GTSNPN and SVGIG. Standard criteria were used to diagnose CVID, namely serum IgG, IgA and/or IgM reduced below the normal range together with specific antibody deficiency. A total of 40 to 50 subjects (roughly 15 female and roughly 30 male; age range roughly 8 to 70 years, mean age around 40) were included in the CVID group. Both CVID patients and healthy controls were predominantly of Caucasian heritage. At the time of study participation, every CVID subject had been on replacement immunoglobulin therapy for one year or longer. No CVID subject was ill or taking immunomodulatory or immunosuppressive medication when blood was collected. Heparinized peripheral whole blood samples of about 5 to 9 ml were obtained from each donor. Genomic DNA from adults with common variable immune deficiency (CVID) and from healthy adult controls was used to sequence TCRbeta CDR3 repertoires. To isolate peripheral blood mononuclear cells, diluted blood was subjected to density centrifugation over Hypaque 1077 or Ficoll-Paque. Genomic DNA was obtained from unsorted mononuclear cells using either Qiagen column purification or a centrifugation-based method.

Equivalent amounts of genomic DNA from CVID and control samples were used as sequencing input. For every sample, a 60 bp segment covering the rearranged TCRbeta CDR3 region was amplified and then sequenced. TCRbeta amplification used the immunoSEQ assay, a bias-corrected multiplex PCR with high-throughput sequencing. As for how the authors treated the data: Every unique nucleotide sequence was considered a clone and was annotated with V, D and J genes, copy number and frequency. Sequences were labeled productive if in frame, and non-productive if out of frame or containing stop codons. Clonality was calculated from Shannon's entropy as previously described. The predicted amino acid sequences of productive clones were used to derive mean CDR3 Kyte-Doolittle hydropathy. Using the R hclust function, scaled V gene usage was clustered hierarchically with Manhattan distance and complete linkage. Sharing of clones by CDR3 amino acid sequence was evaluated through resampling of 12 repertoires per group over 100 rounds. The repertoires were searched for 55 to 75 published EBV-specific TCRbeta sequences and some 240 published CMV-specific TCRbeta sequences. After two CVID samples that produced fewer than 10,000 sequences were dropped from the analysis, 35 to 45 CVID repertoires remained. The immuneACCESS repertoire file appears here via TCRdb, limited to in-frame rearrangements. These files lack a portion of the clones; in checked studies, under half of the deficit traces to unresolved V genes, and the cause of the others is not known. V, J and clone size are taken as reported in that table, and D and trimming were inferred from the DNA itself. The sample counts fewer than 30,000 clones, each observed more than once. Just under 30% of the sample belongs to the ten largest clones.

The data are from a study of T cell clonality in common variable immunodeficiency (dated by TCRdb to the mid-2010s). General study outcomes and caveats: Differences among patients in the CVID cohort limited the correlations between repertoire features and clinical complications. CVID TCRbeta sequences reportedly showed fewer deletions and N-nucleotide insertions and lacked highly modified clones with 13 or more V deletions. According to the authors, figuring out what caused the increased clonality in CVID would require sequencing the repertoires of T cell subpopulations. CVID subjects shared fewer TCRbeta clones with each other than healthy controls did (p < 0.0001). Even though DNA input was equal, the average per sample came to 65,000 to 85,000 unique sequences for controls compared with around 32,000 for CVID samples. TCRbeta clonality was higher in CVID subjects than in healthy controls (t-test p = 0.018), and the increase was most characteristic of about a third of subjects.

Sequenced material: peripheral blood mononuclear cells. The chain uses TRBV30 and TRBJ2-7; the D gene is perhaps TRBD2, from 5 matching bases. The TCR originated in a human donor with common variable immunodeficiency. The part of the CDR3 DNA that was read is TGTGCCTGGACCAGCGGCTACGAG. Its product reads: CAWTSGYE. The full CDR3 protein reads CAWTSGYEQYF.